Included here is one T cell receptor (beta chain) sequence, with context. This receptor's antigen is unknown. The record has no base qualities; no much larger clone is one base away. The data stem from a study of cytomegalovirus exposure and HLA in healthy donors (dated by TCRdb to between 2016 and 2019). Notes on the research overall: In an earlier analysis of several hundred of the donors, 250 to 300 Gb of sequence data and 100 million or so unique TCR beta sequences from about 179 million T cells were reported. Class I and class II HLA loci were covered by the typing at four-digit resolution. The study profiled the T cell repertoires of some 610 subjects by immunosequencing and related them to cytomegalovirus serostatus. Alongside the repertoire data, information on donor age, sex, ethnicity and CMV serostatus was compiled. Typing coverage varied by locus: roughly 620-630 donors for A, B, C, DRB1 and DQB1; more than 500 for DQA1; about 590 for DPA1; 450 to 480 for DPB1. All discovery cohort repertoires had been generated on a single sequencing platform. Among the roughly 400 genotyped donors, approximately 76% belonged to the genetic ancestry cluster associated with self-reported Caucasian donors. In a later analysis, previously published TCR beta repertoires from hundreds of donors were re-analyzed and high-resolution HLA genotyping was added so that TCR occurrence patterns could be studied. In the later analysis, no new phenotypic data were used to find candidate immune exposures; instead, reliance was placed on TCR beta sequences and their occurrence across donors. Along with the roughly 670-subject first cohort, a separate validation cohort of about 110 different subjects was used. Across around 400 genotyped donors of the cohort, an average of roughly 250,000 unique TCR beta nucleotide sequences per donor were sequenced, and around 20% of those sequences were non-productive. An early release covering about 600 HLA-typed donors comprised about 290 gigabases of sequencing data and roughly 86 million unique TCR sequences. Because of strong linkage in the cohort, five DR-DQ haplotypes were treated as single units for association and clustering. Genome-wide SNP genotypes for about 60% of the roughly 670 donors were used in a later genetic analysis, which treated that subset as a discovery cohort. In an earlier analysis of 587 of the donors, high-throughput TCR beta sequencing was used to judge whether each TCR beta V gene segment behaved as functional or pseudogenic. The study combined high-throughput TCR immunosequencing, statistical association of individual TCRs with disease status, and machine learning to predict cytomegalovirus infection status. The study was designed to test whether signatures of past pathogen exposure could be identified by cataloging public T cell receptors.

Libraries were constructed by the immunoSEQ multiplex PCR assay. For the multiplex PCR, a mixture combining 60 forward primers for TCR Vbeta segments and 13 reverse primers for TCR Jbeta segments was used. The CDR3 region of rearranged TCR beta genes was amplified from genomic DNA with a multiplex PCR assay. On the Illumina HiSeq System, the amplified TCR beta libraries were sequenced as 87-base-pair reads. As for the original processing: Across the 500 to 850 repertoires, a later analysis counted approximately 83 million unique TCR beta chains, approximately 10 million of which were shared by at least two donors. To remove PCR and sequencing errors, raw reads were error-corrected and collapsed into unique sequences using a nearest-neighbor algorithm that merged closely related sequences. CDR3 sequences were aligned to IMGT reference sequences to assign V, D and J gene segments. For a sequence to be retained, at least a six-nucleotide match to both a V gene segment and a J gene segment was required. Rearrangements were classified as productive when the CDR3 lacked stop codons and remained in frame with V and J, and all other rearrangements were classified as non-productive. Following IMGT convention, CDR3 was defined as the stretch from the second conserved V-encoded cysteine up to the conserved J-encoded phenylalanine. The earlier analysis of about 610 of the donors excluded any sequence lacking an unambiguous match to a single V gene segment. In an earlier analysis of around 590 of the donors, a V segment was called functional when productive rearrangements were above 56.7%, and segregating when the standard deviation between donors exceeded 5%. To diagnose cytomegalovirus status from the catalog of TCR beta chain sequences, a statistical classification framework was built. V and J gene assignment, in a later analysis, came from comparing TCR nucleotide sequences with IMGT/GENE-DB human TR gene sequences. In a later analysis, CDR3 sequences and most-parsimonious VDJ recombination scenarios were assigned using the TCRdist pipeline. In a later analysis, each TCR beta chain was defined by its CDR3 amino acid sequence together with its V-gene family, and reads without a unique V-gene family were excluded. In a later analysis, fewer than 600 highly shared, low-generation-probability nucleotide sequences were removed to address suspected cross-contamination and a sequencing artifact. For each public chain, a later analysis derived a clonal expansion index from normalized ranks of inferred template counts within each repertoire. Generation probabilities in a later analysis came from a VDJ recombination model fitted to out-of-frame rearrangements, and those results were checked against IGoR. Hypergeometric tests were used in a later analysis to score TCR-TCR, TCR-HLA and TCR-CMV co-occurrence, with a repertoire-size bias correction applied to the TCR pairs. To estimate false discovery rates, a later analysis permuted the HLA or CMV assignments 20 times. In a later analysis, co-occurring TCRs were grouped using DBSCAN, and TCRdist sequence similarity was added for clustering within HLA-allele-positive subsets. Repertoires with fewer than 30,000 or more than 120,000 public chains were left out of co-occurrence clustering, as were about five repertoires with anomalous nucleotide sharing. TCRdb obtained this table from immuneACCESS and retained in-frame rearrangements with V and J assigned. These tables miss some clones; where compared with another copy, unresolved V genes account for less than half of the shortfall, and the remainder is unexplained. The DNA was the basis for D and trimming; V, J and clone size are from that table. The sample contains some 150,000 clones, approximately 9% of them found a single time. 1.8% of the sample lies in the top ten.

In total, fewer than 750 healthy bone marrow donors made up the cohort. All cohort members were sampled while nominally healthy, although unrecorded immune exposures were likely present. The donor was CMV seronegative and belonged to the group of 352 seronegative cohort members. Each donor provided a peripheral blood sample, and peripheral blood mononuclear cells were used for TCR beta sequencing. The Qiagen DNeasy Blood Extraction Kit was used to extract genomic DNA from the blood cell samples. Counted from cysteine to phenylalanine, this CDR3 has 16 amino acids. The entry retains the CDR3 DNA only, 48 bases that are in frame from base 1. Sequences LNHDA (CDR1) and SQIVND (CDR2) are obtained from the germline V gene (reference sequence). The V end loses 2 bases and the J end loses 0 bases, and a stretch of 8 bases separates them. Study-level results and caveats: A later analysis found that HLA-associated TCR beta chains were more clonally expanded and had lower generation probabilities than equally common non-associated chains. A total of roughly 160 TCR beta chains were listed by the study as associated with cytomegalovirus. Linkage disequilibrium might explain the correlated functional status among segregating V segments, but an unknown experimental factor could not be excluded. Because some donors lacked HLA typing at each locus, the association tests relied only on the typed subset. A group of highly shared sequence variants was considered likely to be a technical artifact of the sequencing pipeline. A later analysis found that most CMV-associated TCR beta chains appeared HLA-restricted, with HLA associations seemingly driven largely by CMV exposure. Across donors, most TCR sequences were observed very rarely, whereas some public TCRs were present in many individuals. Because counts were too low, roughly 18 rarely observed V segments, including chromosome 9 orphons, were left out of the earlier analysis of a few hundred of the donors. The authors suggested that the approach could potentially be extended to other disease states and immunological phenotypes. A further reported finding was that TCR beta sequences accurately predicted the HLA-A and HLA-B alleles for most subjects in the first cohort. A later genetic analysis associated a missense DCLRE1C variant with V-gene and J-gene trimming of TCR beta chains, and an independent cohort replicated the association. At a false discovery rate of 0.05, a later analysis linked about 17,000 TCR beta sequences to specific HLA alleles. In a later genetic analysis, fewer N-insertions in productive TCRs were reported among donors in an Asian-associated ancestry cluster than the roughly 700-donor mean. Some IMGT-functional V segments, including TRBV6-2 and TRBV6-3, could not be distinguished by the 87-base-pair reads and were therefore excluded. The classifier was reported to diagnose cytomegalovirus status with high specificity and sensitivity in both the original cohort and the validation cohort. A later analysis reported that several top co-occurrence clusters appeared linked to parvovirus B19, influenza, CMV and Epstein-Barr virus. According to a later analysis, TCR association rates differed among HLA loci, with DRB1 alleles showing the most associated TCRs and HLA-C alleles showing the fewest. In vitro tests confirmed that three of the cytomegalovirus-associated TCR beta chains recognize cytomegalovirus antigens. For the cohort, immune exposure information was limited to CMV serostatus. When HLA alleles, especially DR and DQ, strongly co-occurred, TCR associations were difficult to assign to individual alleles. Presence/absence analyses assumed roughly uniform sequencing depth across donors, an assumption that may not hold. In an earlier analysis of around 600 of the donors, most TCR beta V segments were observed in productive rearrangements about 87% or about 30% of the time, broadly matching IMGT annotations. This cohort had only TCR beta chains sequenced, and the lack of alpha or paired-chain data limited which features could be detected.

The clonotype comes from a male donor in good health and CMV-seronegative. The sample consisted of PBMCs. The rearrangement joined TRBV19 to TRBJ2-6; a tentative D match to TRBD1 spans 6 bases. The CDR3 protein is CASSIRTVSGANVLTF. The base sequence is TGTGCCAGTAGTATAAGGACAGTCTCTGGGGCCAACGTCCTGACTTTC.